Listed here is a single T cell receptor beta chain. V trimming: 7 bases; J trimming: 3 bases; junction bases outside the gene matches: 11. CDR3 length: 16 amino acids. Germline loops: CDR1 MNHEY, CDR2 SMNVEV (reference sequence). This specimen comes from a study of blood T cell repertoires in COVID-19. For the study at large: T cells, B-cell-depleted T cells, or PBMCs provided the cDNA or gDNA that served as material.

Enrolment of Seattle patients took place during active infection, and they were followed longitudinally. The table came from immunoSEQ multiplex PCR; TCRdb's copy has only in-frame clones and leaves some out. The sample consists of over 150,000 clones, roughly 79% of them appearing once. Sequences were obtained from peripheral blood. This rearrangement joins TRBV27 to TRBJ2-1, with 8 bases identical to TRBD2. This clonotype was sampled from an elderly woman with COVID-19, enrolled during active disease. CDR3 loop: CASIPRMLAGYNEQFF. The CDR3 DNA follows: TGTGCCAGCATCCCTCGCATGCTAGCGGGCTACAATGAGCAGTTCTTC.